This T cell receptor (beta chain) was recorded in a study of CD8+ T cells in alopecia areata. Sequencing used cDNA as its template, made by extracting RNA and reverse transcribing it. This table comes from immunoSEQ multiplex PCR, and its TCRdb copy is limited to in-frame clones, with some not included. This sample yields fewer than 200,000 clones, of which around three fifths are seen a single time; over 10% belongs to the top ten. Germline CDR1 is SEHNR and CDR2 is FQNEAQ (reference sequence). The V gene end was trimmed by 5 bases and the J gene end by 8 bases; junction bases not matched to a gene: 10. The CDR3 totals 16 residues. Treatment denoted: oral pan-JAK inhibitor, 5-10 mg twice daily. Patients with alopecia areata provided lesional scalp punch biopsies as well as peripheral blood. In regard to this clone: Its matching antigen is unknown.

Study-level points and caveats: Resident alphabeta T-cell populations of normal skin are likewise subject to sequencing in scalp samples. Expanded CD8+ clones among the top 100, and scalp clonality, were significantly decreased by tofacitinib. Greater clonality was observed in lesional scalp samples, especially alopecia totalis/universalis, versus normal scalp.

The V and J genes are TRBV7-9 and TRBJ2-1, with 12 bases identical to TRBD1. This TCR was recovered from a human donor with alopecia areata. This specimen was CD8+ T cells sorted from blood, taken at week 24, from a patient treated with tofacitinib. The DNA for the CDR3 is TGTGCCAGCAGCGGAACCGGGACAGGGGGCGGCTATGAGCAGTTCTTC. Amino acids: CASSGTGTGGGYEQFF.